The clone carrying this T cell receptor beta chain turned up a few times. The antigen is undetermined. Each CDR3 protein gets one entry after TCRdb re-called the 5' RACE reads with MiXCR. The table lists over 600,000 distinct CDR3 sequences, 15% to 20% of them singletons. Germline V gene lookup returns CDR1 DFQATT and CDR2 SNEGSKA (reference sequence). The CDR3 has 14 residues. After removal of 1 base from V and 7 bases from J, the junction contained 5 bases not matched to a gene. These data come from a study of CD8 T cells in ankylosing spondylitis. Points from the study as a whole: Made up of under 10 highly homologous variants, a TCR beta motif appeared characteristic of ankylosing spondylitis blood.

The chain carries TRBV20-1 and TRBJ2-3; 10 nucleotides line up with TRBD2. The clonotype was recovered from a male donor with ankylosing spondylitis. The sequencing sample was made of blood, either unsorted or a sorted T cell fraction (not recorded which). CDR3 loop: CSARVSGGTYTQYF. CDR3 DNA: TGCAGTGCTAGAGTTAGCGGGGGGACCTATACGCAGTATTTT.